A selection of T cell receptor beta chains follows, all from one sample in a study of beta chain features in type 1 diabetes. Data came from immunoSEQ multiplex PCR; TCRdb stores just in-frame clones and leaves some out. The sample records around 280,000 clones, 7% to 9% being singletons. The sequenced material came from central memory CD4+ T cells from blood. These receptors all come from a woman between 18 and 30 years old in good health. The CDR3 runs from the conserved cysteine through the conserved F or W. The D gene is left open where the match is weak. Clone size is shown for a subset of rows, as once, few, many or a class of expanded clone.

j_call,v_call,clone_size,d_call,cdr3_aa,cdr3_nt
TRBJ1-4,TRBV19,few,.,CASAPGRRLEERLFF,TGTGCCAGTGCGCCGGGCAGACGCCTAGAAGAAAGGCTGTTTTTT
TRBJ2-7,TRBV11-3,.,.,CASSLSASPSGEQYF,TGTGCCAGCAGCTTAAGTGCCAGCCCTAGTGGCGAGCAGTACTTC
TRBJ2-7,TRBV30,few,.,CAWSVRTGYEQYF,TGTGCCTGGAGTGTAAGGACGGGTTACGAGCAGTACTTC
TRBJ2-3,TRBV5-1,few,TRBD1,CASSQGQGIDTQYF,TGCGCCAGCAGCCAAGGACAGGGAATAGATACGCAGTATTTT
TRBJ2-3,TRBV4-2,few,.,CASSQGGPDTQYF,TGTGCCAGCAGCCAAGGGGGACCAGATACGCAGTATTTT
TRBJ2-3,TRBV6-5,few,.,CASSGFSSTNTQYF,TGTGCCAGCAGTGGTTTTTCTAGCACGAATACGCAGTATTTT
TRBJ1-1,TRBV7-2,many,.,CASSFVDENTEAFF,TGTGCCAGCAGCTTCGTGGACGAGAACACTGAAGCTTTCTTT
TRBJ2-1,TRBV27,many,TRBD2,CASSALSGSIDEQFF,TGTGCCAGCAGCGCTCTTAGCGGGAGTATCGATGAGCAGTTCTTC
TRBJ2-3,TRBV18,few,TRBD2,CASSPTDGGSTDTQYF,TGTGCCAGCTCACCAACAGACGGGGGGTCCACAGATACGCAGTATTTT
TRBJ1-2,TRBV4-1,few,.,CASSQDPAGSPVGYTF,TGCGCCAGCAGCCAAGATCCGGCAGGGTCCCCCGTTGGCTACACCTTC
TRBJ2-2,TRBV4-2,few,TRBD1,CASSRRWGTGWNTGELFF,TGTGCCAGCAGCCGAAGATGGGGGACAGGGTGGAACACCGGGGAGCTGTTTTTT
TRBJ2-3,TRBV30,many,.,CAWSVRGFLGDTQYF,TGTGCCTGGAGTGTGCGGGGTTTCCTCGGAGATACGCAGTATTTT
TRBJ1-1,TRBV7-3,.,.,CASSLLGRDTEAFF,TGTGCCAGCAGCTTATTGGGTCGTGACACTGAAGCTTTCTTT
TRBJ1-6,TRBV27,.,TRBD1,CASSFTGQGQSPLHF,TGTGCCAGCAGTTTCACGGGACAGGGGCAGTCACCCCTCCACTTT
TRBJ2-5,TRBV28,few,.,CASSSWETQYF,TGTGCCAGCAGTTCTTGGGAGACCCAGTACTTC
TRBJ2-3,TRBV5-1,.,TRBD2,CASSLAKTSGSTDTQYF,TGCGCCAGCAGCTTGGCCAAGACTAGCGGGAGCACAGATACGCAGTATTTT
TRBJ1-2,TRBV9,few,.,CASSVDKNYGYTF,TGTGCCAGCAGCGTAGATAAGAACTATGGCTACACCTTC
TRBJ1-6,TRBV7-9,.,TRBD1,CASSLARSGGNSPLHF,TGTGCCAGCAGCTTAGCGCGGTCAGGGGGGAATTCACCCCTCCACTTT
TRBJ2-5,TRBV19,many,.,CASSTRRTQYF,TGTGCCAGTAGTACGCGGAGGACCCAGTACTTC
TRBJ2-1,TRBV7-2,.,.,CASSLGGQRGNEQFF,TGTGCCAGCAGCTTAGGGGGGCAGCGGGGCAATGAGCAGTTCTTC
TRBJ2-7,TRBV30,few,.,CALRKMGSYEQYF,TGTGCATTAAGAAAAATGGGCTCCTACGAGCAGTACTTC
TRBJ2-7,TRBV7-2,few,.,CASSAGAGTRYEQYF,TGTGCCAGCAGCGCGGGGGCCGGGACTCGCTACGAGCAGTACTTC
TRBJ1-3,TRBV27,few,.,CASRALREAGNTIYF,TGTGCCAGCAGGGCGCTAAGGGAGGCTGGAAACACCATATATTTT
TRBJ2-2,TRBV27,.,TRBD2,CASSPTSGMGTGELFF,TGTGCCAGCAGTCCCACTAGCGGGATGGGCACCGGGGAGCTGTTTTTT
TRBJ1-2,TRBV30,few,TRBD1,CALMTGNYYGYTF,TGTGCCCTGATGACAGGGAACTACTATGGCTACACCTTC
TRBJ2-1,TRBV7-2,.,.,CASSLDGGYNEQFF,TGTGCCAGCAGCTTAGACGGAGGCTACAATGAGCAGTTCTTC
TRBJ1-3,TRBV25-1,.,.,CASSPERSGNTIYF,TGTGCCAGCAGTCCTGAGAGGTCTGGAAACACCATATATTTT
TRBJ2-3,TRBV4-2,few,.,CASSQDWATDTQYF,TGTGCCAGCAGCCAAGATTGGGCCACAGATACGCAGTATTTT